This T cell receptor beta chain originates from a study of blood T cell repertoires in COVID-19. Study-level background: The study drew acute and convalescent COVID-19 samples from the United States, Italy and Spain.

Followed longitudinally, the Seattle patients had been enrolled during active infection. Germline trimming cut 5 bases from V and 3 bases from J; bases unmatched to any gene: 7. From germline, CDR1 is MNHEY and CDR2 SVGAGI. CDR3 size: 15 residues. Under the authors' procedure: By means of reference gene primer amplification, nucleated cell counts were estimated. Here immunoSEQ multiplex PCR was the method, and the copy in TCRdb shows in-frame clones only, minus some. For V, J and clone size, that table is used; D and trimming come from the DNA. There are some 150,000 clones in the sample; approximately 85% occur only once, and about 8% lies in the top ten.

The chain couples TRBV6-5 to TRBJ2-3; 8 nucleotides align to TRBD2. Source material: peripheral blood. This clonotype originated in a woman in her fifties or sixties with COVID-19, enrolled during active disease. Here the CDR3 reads CASSPRGGETDTQYF. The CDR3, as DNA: TGTGCCAGCAGTCCTCGGGGGGGCGAGACAGATACGCAGTATTTT.